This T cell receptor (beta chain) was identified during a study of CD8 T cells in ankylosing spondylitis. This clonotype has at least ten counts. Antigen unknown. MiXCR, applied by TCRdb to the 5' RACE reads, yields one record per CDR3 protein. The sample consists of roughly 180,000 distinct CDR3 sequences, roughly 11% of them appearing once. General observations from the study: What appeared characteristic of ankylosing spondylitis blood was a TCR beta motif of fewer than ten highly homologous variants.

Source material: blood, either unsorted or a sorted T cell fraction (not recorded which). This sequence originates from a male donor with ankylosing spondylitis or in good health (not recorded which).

CDR3 DNA sequence: TGTGCCAGCAGCCATACCGGGGAGCTGTTTTTT. Translating it yields CASSHTGELFF. This chain uses TRBV3-1 with TRBJ2-2; no firm D call. The CDR3 consists of 11 residues. CDR1 and CDR2 (germline): LGHDT, YNNKEL (reference sequence). V lost 3 bases and J lost 5, with 1 base in between.